The 20 T cell receptor beta chains below all came from one sample that was sequenced in a study of blood T cell repertoires in COVID-19 (dated by TCRdb to the early 2020s). Library preparation used the immunoSEQ multiplex PCR assay. TCRdb provides this immuneACCESS table in a form limited to in-frame rearrangements. Some clones are lacking; in checked studies, under half of them reflect an unresolved V gene, and why the rest are absent is not known. Counted in this sample were just over 60,000 clones; about 80% of them appeared once. 15% to 20% of the sample goes to the ten largest clones. Material: peripheral blood. The receptor source for this set is a young man with COVID-19, enrolled during active disease.

The V gene is TRBV18, the J gene TRBJ2-1; D perhaps matches TRBD2 (5 bases). The ends were cut back, 0 bases at V and 0 bases at J, with 6 bases in the middle. The CDR3 loop spans 15 amino acids. Germline V gene lookup returns CDR1 KGHSH and CDR2 LQKENI. The CDR3 nucleotides read TGTGCCAGCTCACCACCGGGGAGCTCCTACAATGAGCAGTTCTTC. This translates into CASSPPGSSYNEQFF.

The J gene is TRBJ2-7, the V gene TRBV6-5, with a possible D match to TRBD2 (5 bases). Between the trimmed V and J ends, which lost 5 bases and 6 bases, there was a span of 17 bases. The CDR3 has 14 amino acids. Germline V gives CDR1 MNHEY, CDR2 SVGAGI. In nucleotides, the CDR3 is TGTGCCAGCAGTCCACTAGTTCAGGTGTCCGAGCAGTACTTC. Translating gives CASSPLVQVSEQYF.

The chain recombines TRBV27 with TRBJ2-7, with D unclear. Germline assignment: CDR1 MNHEY and CDR2 SMNVEV (reference sequence). The CDR3 contains 13 residues. Trimming stripped 2 bases from V and 4 bases from J, with 9 bases between. CDR3 loop: CASSLKLPYEQYF. The CDR3 DNA follows: TGTGCCAGCAGTTTAAAACTCCCATACGAGCAGTACTTC.

The gene calls are TRBV29-1 and TRBJ2-1; 7 positions match TRBD2. CDR1 SQVTM and CDR2 ANQGSEA come from the germline V gene. There are 14 residues in the CDR3. The ends lost 3 bases at V and 2 bases at J; junction bases unmatched: 4. The DNA for the CDR3 is TGCAGCGTTGATCCGGGAGGTACCTACAATGAGCAGTTCTTC. Its translation is CSVDPGGTYNEQFF.

The chain employs TRBV3-1 (or the pseudogene TRBV3-2) and TRBJ1-2; possible D gene TRBD1, 6 bases. The CDR3 loop spans 12 amino acids. Trimming pared 5 bases from V and 2 bases from J, leaving 6 bases between. Germline V CDR1 and CDR2: LGHDT, YNNKEL (reference sequence). The CDR3 nucleotides read TGTGCCAGCAGCGGACAGAACTATGGCTACACCTTC. Its translation is CASSGQNYGYTF.

The chain combines TRBV29-1 with TRBJ2-3; D remains ambiguous. Germline CDR1 is SQVTM and CDR2 is ANQGSEA. The CDR3 is made up of 13 amino acids. V was pared by 5 bases and J by 0 bases, with 9 bases between. CDR3 loop: CSVIRLSTDTQYF. The CDR3 coding sequence is TGCAGCGTTATCCGTTTGAGCACAGATACGCAGTATTTT.

The chain couples TRBV6-6 to TRBJ2-2; the match to TRBD2 covers 8 bases. Germline CDR1 and CDR2: MNHNY and SVGAGI (reference sequence). The CDR3 extends over 13 amino acids. J was trimmed by 7 bases and V by 6 bases; bases with no gene match: 4. This CDR3 is CASRAGAFGELFF. The CDR3, as DNA: TGTGCCAGCAGAGCGGGGGCGTTCGGGGAGCTGTTTTTT.

This clone has just one count. V usage is TRBV5-4 and J usage is TRBJ2-7, with 13 bases fitting TRBD2. V lost 5 bases to trimming and J lost 4 bases; unmatched junction nucleotides: 3. Germline lookup yields CDR1 SGHNT and CDR2 YYREEE (reference sequence). The CDR3 has 14 residues. The CDR3 DNA reads as TGTGCCAGCAGGACTAGCGGGGGGCCTTACGAGCAGTACTTC. Protein product: CASRTSGGPYEQYF.

The sample holds a few counts of this clone. The rearrangement uses TRBV28 and TRBJ2-7; 11 nucleotides match TRBD1. Germline V gene data show CDR1 as MDHEN and CDR2 as SYDVKM. V lost 8 bases to trimming and J lost 3 bases; unmatched junction nucleotides: 3. The CDR3 runs to 13 residues. For the CDR3, the DNA is TGTGCCAGCCAGGGACAGGGGGTCTACGAGCAGTACTTC. Its translation: CASQGQGVYEQYF.

About this clone: One end of the junction does not line up with germline, which may come from a read error. This chain links TRBV20-1 with TRBJ2-4, with TRBD2 matching over 9 bases. The germline V gene encodes CDR1 DFQATT and CDR2 SNEGSKA (reference sequence). The CDR3 covers 10 residues. CDR3 region: CSAGMGLAYF. The CDR3 region has the DNA TGCAGTGCTGGGATGGGACTAGCATATTTC.

The CDR3 nucleotides are TGTGCCAGCAGTTTATACAGGGGCGACAATGAGCAGTTCTTC. It codes for CASSLYRGDNEQFF. The V gene is TRBV27, the J gene TRBJ2-1, with 7 bases fitting TRBD1. Germline V gene data show CDR1 as MNHEY and CDR2 as SMNVEV (reference sequence). The CDR3 runs 14 residues. V lost 1 base and J lost 5; bases outside the gene matches: 2.

The V call is TRBV19, the J call TRBJ1-1, with 9 positions matching TRBD1. This CDR3 has 13 amino acids. Trimming took 10 bases from V and 3 from J; bases not matched to a gene: 6. Germline-derived CDR1 and CDR2 are LNHDA and SQIVND (reference sequence). CDR3 residues: CATMDRGDTEAFF. DNA of the CDR3: TGTGCCACCATGGACAGGGGTGACACTGAAGCTTTCTTT.

The sample holds one count of this clone. The V gene is TRBV5-4, the J gene TRBJ2-3; weak D call: TRBD1 (6 bases). The V end was cut by 4 bases, the J end by 1 base, with 19 bases between. CDR1 and CDR2 (germline): SGHNT, YYREEE (reference sequence). The CDR3 has 17 amino acids. This CDR3 is CASSPEGPGHRTDTQYF. CDR3 coding DNA: TGTGCCAGCAGCCCCGAGGGGCCGGGACACCGCACAGATACGCAGTATTTT.

The chain is built from TRBV7-3 and TRBJ2-3, with 7 positions matching TRBD1. The CDR3 is 14 residues long. Germline V lookup: CDR1 SGHTA, CDR2 FQGTGA. The V and J ends lost 4 bases and 0 bases, in that order; junction bases with no gene match: 1. The CDR3 here is CASSSTGSTDTQYF. CDR3 coding DNA: TGTGCCAGCAGCTCGACAGGGAGCACAGATACGCAGTATTTT.

V gene TRBV7-9 combines with J gene TRBJ2-5; TRBD1 might be the D (6 bases). V lost 5 bases, J lost 7 bases, and 20 bases lay in between. CDR3 length: 15 residues. Germline V gene lookup returns CDR1 SEHNR and CDR2 FQNEAQ (reference sequence). The CDR3 spells CASSLPTGPRGTQYF. For the CDR3, the DNA is TGTGCCAGCAGCCTCCCGACCGGACCCAGGGGGACCCAGTACTTC.

The chain uses TRBV5-4 and TRBJ2-3; 10 nucleotides line up with TRBD2. Germline V CDR1 and CDR2: SGHNT, YYREEE (reference sequence). The CDR3 extends over 16 amino acids. After removal of 9 bases from V and 0 bases from J, the junction contained 10 bases not matched to a gene. This CDR3 reads CATIAGGGGSTDTQYF. CDR3 nucleotides: TGTGCCACAATAGCGGGAGGAGGGGGCAGCACAGATACGCAGTATTTT.

In nucleotides, the CDR3 is TGTGCCAGCTCCCAGGGAATCTCGGGCGAGCAGTACTTC. Amino acids: CASSQGISGEQYF. The chain recombines TRBV25-1 with TRBJ2-7, with D possibly matching TRBD1 (5 bases). From germline, CDR1 is MGHDK and CDR2 SYGVNS. V shed 8 bases and J shed 6 bases, with 17 bases lying between them. The CDR3 contains 13 residues.

This clone showed up just a few times. The rearrangement joins TRBV11-3 to TRBJ1-1; 9 bases are shared with TRBD1. CDR1 is SGHNT, CDR2 YENEEA, per germline. After removal of 2 bases from V and 6 bases from J, the junction contained 10 bases not matched to a gene. This CDR3 comprises 16 residues. In DNA form, the CDR3 reads TGTGCCAGCAGCTTAAGGGGGACAGGGACTAGTCCTGAAGCTTTCTTT. Translation gives CASSLRGTGTSPEAFF.

This clone was detected only a few times. CDR3 region: CASSPYGAGGQDEQYF. The DNA for the CDR3 is TGCGCCAGCAGCCCCTATGGAGCGGGAGGGCAGGACGAGCAGTACTTC. This chain links TRBV5-1 with TRBJ2-7, with 10 bases identical to TRBD2. The CDR3 consists of 16 residues. In germline, CDR1 is SGHRS, CDR2 YFSETQ. Losses at the gene ends were 4 bases for V and 5 bases for J; bases not matched to a gene: 12.

The gene calls are TRBV4-1 and TRBJ2-5; 15 bases fit TRBD2. The CDR3 sequence is 17 residues long. Trimming took 4 bases from V and 2 from J; bases not matched to a gene: 5. Germline assignment: CDR1 MGHRA and CDR2 YSYEKL. CDR3 sequence reads: CASSPRGTSGGQETQYF. In nucleotides, the CDR3 is TGCGCCAGCAGCCCAAGGGGGACTAGCGGGGGGCAAGAGACCCAGTACTTC.